This TCR beta chain is drawn from a study of Graves' ophthalmopathy and Graves' hyperthyroidism. CDR3 length: 13 residues. Germline lookup yields CDR1 LNHNV and CDR2 YYDKDF (reference sequence). The ends were cut back, 6 bases at V and 3 bases at J, with 11 bases in the middle. Exclusion covered patients with other autoimmune diseases or uncontrolled infections (as well as pregnancy or lactation). As concerns this clonotype: Its matching antigen is unknown.

Study-wide points: Ophthalmopathy progression was predicted by the model at 70.59% sensitivity and 72% to 75% specificity.

Amplification of TCR beta CDR3 regions used RNA transcripts. In the first round, RT-PCR was carried out with HTBI primers, and a multiplex PCR formed the second round. TCRdb passed the multiplex PCR reads through MiXCR, listing each CDR3 protein once. The data show around 590,000 distinct CDR3 sequences, under 45% seen once. The genes are TRBV15 and TRBJ1-1; tentative D call: TRBD1 (6 bases). Sequences were obtained from peripheral blood or thyroid tissue (not recorded which). The source of this sequence is an adult man with Graves' hyperthyroidism. DNA of the CDR3: TGTGCCACCAGGGGGGCAGTGGACACTGAAGCTTTCTTT. The encoded protein is CATRGAVDTEAFF.